A single sample gave rise to the 23 T cell receptor beta chains below, sequenced in a study of human T cells and chemical hapten exposure. Time point specified: pre-sensitization, week 0. Treatment: therapeutic diphenylcyclopropenone sensitization with weekly scalp DPC. TCRdb called the RACE reads again in MiXCR, with one record for every CDR3 protein. The data hold about 120,000 distinct CDR3 sequences, with 13% observed a single time. The sequencing here drew on whole blood, taken in connection with sensitization to the hapten diphenylcyclopropenone (DPC). The source is a woman aged 18-30 years with alopecia areata. Some clones in this sample may be carry-over from other donors' samples.

This clonotype appeared a few times. J is TRBJ2-7 and V is TRBV5-1; D possibly uses TRBD1 or TRBD2 (5 bases each). V lost 0 bases and J 2 bases, leaving 9 bases between the germline ends. Germline loops: CDR1 SGHRS, CDR2 YFSETQ. The CDR3 is 14 residues long. CDR3 protein: CASSLAGAAYEQYF. For the CDR3, the DNA is TGCGCCAGCAGCTTGGCCGGGGCAGCCTACGAGCAGTACTTC. Combining the CDR3 with reference TRBV5-1 and TRBJ2-7 gives the whole variable domain KAGVTQTPRYLIKTRGQQVTLSCSPISGHRSVSWYQQTPGQGLQFLFEYFSETQRNKGNFPGRFSGRQFSNSRSEMNVSTLELGDSALYLCASSLAGAAYEQYFGPGTRLTVT.

This clonotype was seen many times. The gene calls are TRBV5-1 and TRBJ1-6, with 8 positions matching TRBD1. The trim removed 6 bases at V and 6 bases at J, leaving 8 bases unmatched. Germline loops: CDR1 SGHRS, CDR2 YFSETQ. CDR3 length equals 15 residues. The CDR3 here is CASTPGQERNSPLHF. Here the CDR3 DNA reads TGCGCCAGCACCCCGGGACAGGAACGTAATTCACCCCTCCACTTT.

The rearrangement uses TRBV18 and TRBJ2-7; possibly TRBD1 for D (5 bases). Germline V gene data show CDR1 as KGHSH and CDR2 as LQKENI. The CDR3 totals 12 residues. V gave up 3 bases and J gave up 3 bases, with 6 bases separating them. The CDR3 coding sequence is TGTGCCAGCTCACCGACAGTCTACGAGCAGTACTTC. It encodes CASSPTVYEQYF.

The table lists this clonotype with a few counts. The gene calls are TRBV7-9 and TRBJ2-2, with D possibly TRBD1 on 6 matching bases. V lost 2 bases and J lost 3, with 7 bases in between. This CDR3 comprises 14 residues. Germline CDR1 and CDR2: SEHNR and FQNEAQ (reference sequence). Here the CDR3 DNA reads TGTGCCAGCAGCTTAAACAGGGACACCGGGGAGCTGTTTTTT. Protein sequence: CASSLNRDTGELFF.

This clonotype showed up just a few times. The gene calls are TRBV5-1 and TRBJ2-1; D is uncertain. This CDR3 is 14 amino acids long. Germline V CDR1 and CDR2: SGHRS, YFSETQ. Between the trimmed V and J ends, which lost 6 bases and 3 bases, there was a span of 13 bases. The DNA for the CDR3 is TGCGCCAGCACCCCGGTGGCAGACTACAATGAGCAGTTCTTC. Translation gives CASTPVADYNEQFF. Looking up the rest from reference TRBV5-1 and TRBJ2-1 gives the full variable domain: KAGVTQTPRYLIKTRGQQVTLSCSPISGHRSVSWYQQTPGQGLQFLFEYFSETQRNKGNFPGRFSGRQFSNSRSEMNVSTLELGDSALYLCASTPVADYNEQFFGPGTRLTVL.

The chain has TRBV5-1 and TRBJ2-5, with 12 bases that match TRBD2. CDR3 length: 15 amino acids. CDR1 SGHRS and CDR2 YFSETQ come from the germline V gene. Germline trimming cut 4 bases from V and 5 bases from J; bases unmatched to any gene: 6. CDR3 nucleotides: TGCGCCAGCAGCAAGAGAACTAGCGGGGGGGAGACCCAGTACTTC. The encoded protein is CASSKRTSGGETQYF.

This clonotype was seen only a few times. The genes are TRBV11-2 and TRBJ1-1; D gene unclear. The V gene lost 5 bases and the J gene lost 8 bases, with 18 bases spanning the gap. Germline lookup yields CDR1 SGHAT and CDR2 FQNNGV. This CDR3 contains 14 residues. CDR3 DNA sequence: TGTGCCAGCAGCCCCAATCCTGCCAAAGCGGAAGCTTTCTTT. It is translated as CASSPNPAKAEAFF.

This chain joins TRBV4-3 and TRBJ2-3; TRBD2 matches at 10 bases. CDR3 size: 18 residues. In germline, CDR1 is LGHNA, CDR2 YSLEER. The V gene end was trimmed by 3 bases and the J gene end by 0 bases; junction bases not matched to a gene: 9. This CDR3 is CASSHQLSSGGSTDTQYF. DNA of the CDR3: TGCGCCAGCAGCCATCAACTTTCTAGCGGGGGCAGCACAGATACGCAGTATTTT.

This clonotype has only a few counts. The V and J genes are TRBV6-2 or TRBV6-3 and TRBJ1-5, with 8 bases fitting TRBD1. The J segment lost 0 bases and the V segment lost 6 bases, leaving 10 bases of the junction unmatched. From germline, CDR1 is MNHEY and CDR2 SVGEGT. The CDR3 runs 17 residues. In DNA, the CDR3 is TGTGCCAGCAGACTCTCCGGGACAGGTTATAGCAATCAGCCCCAGCATTTT. Its protein product is CASRLSGTGYSNQPQHF.

This clonotype came up many times. The chain has TRBV20-1 and TRBJ2-7; perhaps TRBD1 as D (6 bases). The CDR3 extends over 15 amino acids. V lost 2 bases and J 0 bases, leaving 14 bases between the germline ends. Germline CDR1 reads DFQATT; CDR2 reads SNEGSKA (reference sequence). The CDR3 sequence is CSARNPTGFSYEQYF. The CDR3 DNA reads as TGCAGTGCTAGAAATCCGACAGGATTCTCCTACGAGCAGTACTTC.

This clonotype has a count of ten or more. The rearrangement joins TRBV7-6 to TRBJ2-7; no clear D gene. The CDR3 loop spans 13 amino acids. Between the trimmed V and J ends, which lost 1 base and 3 bases, there was a span of 7 bases. Germline loops: CDR1 SGHVS, CDR2 FNYEAQ. The CDR3 reads CASSLGQDYEQYF. The CDR3, as DNA: TGTGCCAGCAGCTTAGGTCAGGACTACGAGCAGTACTTC. The whole variable domain, remainder taken from reference TRBV7-6 and TRBJ2-7, is GAGVSQSPRYKVTKRGQDVALRCDPISGHVSLYWYRQALGQGPEFLTYFNYEAQQDKSGLPNDRFSAERPEGSISTLTIQRTEQRDSAMYRCASSLGQDYEQYFGPGTRLTVT.

This clonotype has just a few counts. The genes are TRBV27 and TRBJ2-3; 10 bases are shared with TRBD1. The germline V gene encodes CDR1 MNHEY and CDR2 SMNVEV (reference sequence). The V segment lost 2 bases and the J segment 8 bases; nucleotides outside the gene matches: 7. The CDR3 has 15 amino acids. The CDR3 nucleotides are TGTGCCAGCAGTTTAGAGACAGGGGGCGGGAGTACGCAGTATTTT. This sequence encodes CASSLETGGGSTQYF.

In its sample, this clonotype was seen a few times. The chain uses TRBV27 and TRBJ1-2; maybe TRBD1 (5 bases). Trimming shortened V by 5 bases and J by 4 bases, and 17 bases separated the two germline ends. The germline V gene encodes CDR1 MNHEY and CDR2 SMNVEV (reference sequence). This CDR3 has 15 residues. The CDR3 region is CASSMTWGSVYGYTF. The CDR3 DNA follows: TGTGCCAGCAGTATGACATGGGGGTCGGTCTATGGCTACACCTTC.

In this sample, this clonotype turned up many times. The rearrangement links TRBV7-2 to TRBJ1-4; perhaps TRBD1 as D (5 bases). The CDR3 is 16 amino acids. Germline CDR1 SGHTA, CDR2 FQGNSA. The V and J ends lost 5 bases and 2 bases respectively, with 15 bases between them. CDR3 sequence (DNA): TGTGCCAGCAGCCCAGGCCTGGGGGTGACTAATGAAAAACTGTTTTTT. Protein product: CASSPGLGVTNEKLFF.

In its sample, this clonotype was seen many times. The chain carries TRBV18 and TRBJ2-7, with 11 bases aligning to TRBD2. The CDR3 contains 14 residues. CDR1 and CDR2 from the germline V gene are KGHSH and LQKENI. The junction had 3 bases not matched to a gene; V was cut back by 3 bases and J by 5 bases. The CDR3 loop is CASSPTSGVHEQYF. The DNA of the CDR3 is TGTGCCAGCTCACCGACTAGCGGGGTACACGAGCAGTACTTC.

There are many counts of this clonotype. The V call is TRBV7-9, the J call TRBJ1-6, with 10 bases aligning to TRBD1. Trimming took 0 bases from V and 9 from J; bases not matched to a gene: 2. Germline-derived CDR1 and CDR2 are SEHNR and FQNEAQ (reference sequence). The CDR3 is 15 residues long. CDR3 coding DNA: TGTGCCAGCAGCTTAGCCGGGACAGGGGTTTCACCCCTCCACTTT. Translation gives CASSLAGTGVSPLHF.

There are a few counts of this clonotype. V usage is TRBV3-1 and J usage is TRBJ2-7; TRBD2 is a possible D gene (5 bases). The CDR3 totals 14 residues. Trimming took off 5 bases at V and 5 bases at J, with 16 bases between the two ends. Germline V gene lookup returns CDR1 LGHDT and CDR2 YNNKEL (reference sequence). Here the CDR3 DNA reads TGTGCCAGCAGCGGTCCCCGGGGTAGTCACGAGCAGTACTTC. Amino acid sequence: CASSGPRGSHEQYF.

J is TRBJ1-2 and V is TRBV6-5; D might be TRBD1 (5 bases). Trimming took 1 base from V and 0 from J, leaving 12 bases between them. Germline CDR1 and CDR2: MNHEY and SVGAGI. The CDR3 extends over 16 amino acids. The CDR3 protein is CASSYFSGTTNYGYTF. DNA for the CDR3: TGTGCCAGCAGTTACTTCTCCGGGACCACTAACTATGGCTACACCTTC.

The chain links TRBV14 to TRBJ2-1; possible D gene TRBD2, 6 bases. V was cut by 4 bases and J by 6 bases, with 13 bases left in between. The CDR3 runs to 14 residues. Germline assignment: CDR1 SGHDN and CDR2 FVKESK. The CDR3 here is CASSLLGRFNEQFF. In DNA, the CDR3 is TGTGCCAGCAGCCTCCTAGGGAGGTTCAATGAGCAGTTCTTC.

This clonotype was found many times. J is TRBJ2-1 and V is TRBV12-5, with D possibly matching TRBD1 (5 bases). This CDR3 region has 15 residues. Germline CDR1 LGHNT, CDR2 FRNRAP. Trimming took 0 bases from V and 4 from J, leaving 10 bases between them. CDR3 sequence: CASGLVGVNYNEQFF. In nucleotides, the CDR3 is TGTGCTAGTGGTTTGGTAGGGGTGAATTACAATGAGCAGTTCTTC.

The chain uses TRBV29-1 and TRBJ1-1; D may be TRBD1 (6 bases). Germline CDR1 SQVTM, CDR2 ANQGSEA. The CDR3 consists of 13 residues. Trimming removed 2 bases from V and 3 bases from J, with 10 bases in between. CDR3 residues: CSVEIRTDTEAFF. The CDR3 DNA reads TGCAGCGTTGAAATCAGGACAGACACTGAAGCTTTCTTT.

This clonotype has just a few counts. The genes are TRBV5-1 and TRBJ1-6, with 7 bases identical to TRBD1. The CDR3 has 17 residues. From germline, CDR1 is SGHRS and CDR2 YFSETQ. The V segment lost 0 bases and the J segment 7 bases; nucleotides outside the gene matches: 10. The CDR3 loop reads CASSLGLGTDRNSPLHF. The DNA for the CDR3 is TGCGCCAGCAGCTTGGGGCTCGGGACAGACAGAAATTCACCCCTCCACTTT. Full variable domain (missing parts from reference TRBV5-1 and TRBJ1-6): KAGVTQTPRYLIKTRGQQVTLSCSPISGHRSVSWYQQTPGQGLQFLFEYFSETQRNKGNFPGRFSGRQFSNSRSEMNVSTLELGDSALYLCASSLGLGTDRNSPLHFGNGTRLTVT.

The chain recombines TRBV7-8 with TRBJ2-3, with TRBD1 matching over 7 bases. Germline V lookup: CDR1 SGHVS, CDR2 FQNEAQ. Trimming at V came to 0 bases and at J to 2 bases, leaving 2 bases not matched to a gene. This CDR3 is 15 amino acids long. In DNA form, the CDR3 reads TGTGCCAGCAGCTTAGCCGGGACAGACACAGATACGCAGTATTTT. Amino acids: CASSLAGTDTDTQYF.